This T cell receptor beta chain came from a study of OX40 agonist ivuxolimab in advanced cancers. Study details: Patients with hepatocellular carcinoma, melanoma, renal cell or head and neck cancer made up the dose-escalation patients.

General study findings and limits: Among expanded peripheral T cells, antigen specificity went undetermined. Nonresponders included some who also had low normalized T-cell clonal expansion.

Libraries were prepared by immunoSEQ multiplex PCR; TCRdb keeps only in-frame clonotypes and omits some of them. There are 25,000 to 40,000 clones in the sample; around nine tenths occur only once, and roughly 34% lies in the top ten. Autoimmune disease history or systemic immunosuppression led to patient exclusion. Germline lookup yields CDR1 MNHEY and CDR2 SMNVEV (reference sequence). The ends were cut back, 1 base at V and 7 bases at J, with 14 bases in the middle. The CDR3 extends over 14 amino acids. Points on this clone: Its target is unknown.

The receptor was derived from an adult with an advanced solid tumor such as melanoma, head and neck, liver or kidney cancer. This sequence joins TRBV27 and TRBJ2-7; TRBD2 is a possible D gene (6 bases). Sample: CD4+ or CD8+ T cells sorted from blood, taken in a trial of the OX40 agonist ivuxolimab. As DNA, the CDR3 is TGTGCCAGCAGTTTATTGGGCCCGGCGGGGGAGCAGTACTTC. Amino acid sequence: CASSLLGPAGEQYF.